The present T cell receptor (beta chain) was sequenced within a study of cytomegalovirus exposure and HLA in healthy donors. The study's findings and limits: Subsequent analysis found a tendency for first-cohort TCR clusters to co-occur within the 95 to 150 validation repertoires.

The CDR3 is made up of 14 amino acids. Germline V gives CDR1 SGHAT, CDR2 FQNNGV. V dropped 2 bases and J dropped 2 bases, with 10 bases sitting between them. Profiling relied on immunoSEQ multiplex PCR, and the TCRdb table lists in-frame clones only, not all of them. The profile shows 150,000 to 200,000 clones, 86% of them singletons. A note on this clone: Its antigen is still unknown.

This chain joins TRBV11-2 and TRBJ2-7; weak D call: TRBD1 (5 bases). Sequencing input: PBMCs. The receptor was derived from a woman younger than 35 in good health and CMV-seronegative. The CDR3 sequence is CASSLTAGPYEQYF. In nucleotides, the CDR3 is TGTGCCAGCAGCTTAACGGCAGGGCCCTACGAGCAGTACTTC.